Below are 24 T cell receptor beta chains sequenced from a single sample in a study of T cell responses to AZD1222 COVID-19 vaccine (dated by TCRdb to the early 2020s). What the time point label conveys for this sample: baseline before first vaccination. The library was generated by the immunoSEQ multiplex PCR assay. The table comes from immuneACCESS by way of TCRdb, which keeps in-frame sequences with V and J called. Part of the clones is missing from these tables; in studies checked, under half for an unresolved V gene and the rest for unknown reasons. The sample contains 75,000 to 95,000 clones, more than 70% of them found a single time. Clones ranked in the top ten supply under 25% of the sample. Sample: peripheral blood, taken on day 0 of AZD1222 vaccination. Every receptor here comes from an adult in good health.

The chain combines TRBV29-1 with TRBJ2-3; possibly TRBD1 for D (5 bases). CDR1 is SQVTM and CDR2 is ANQGSEA in the germline V gene. This CDR3 comprises 13 residues. The germline V and J ends were trimmed by 5 bases and 6 bases, with 15 bases remaining between them. CDR3 sequence reads: CSVSRQLGDTQYF. CDR3 nucleotides: TGCAGCGTTTCCAGACAGCTCGGGGATACGCAGTATTTT.

The rearrangement links TRBV6-4 to TRBJ1-1, with D possibly matching TRBD1 (5 bases). Trimming stripped 2 bases from V and 1 base from J, with 8 bases between. Germline values: CDR1 MRHNA, CDR2 SNTAGT. The CDR3 is made up of 14 amino acids. CDR3 coding DNA: TGTGCCAGCAGTGACCCTGGGGGGAACACTGAAGCTTTCTTT. It encodes CASSDPGGNTEAFF.

CDR3 nucleotide sequence: TGTGCCAGCAGCGTAAGCCTGGGGGAGACCCAGTACTTC. Its protein is CASSVSLGETQYF. The gene calls are TRBV9 and TRBJ2-5; D call uncertain. The germline CDR1 and CDR2 sequences are SGDLS and YYNGEE. V gave up 1 base and J gave up 5 bases, with 9 bases separating them. This CDR3 is built from 13 residues.

The chain is built from TRBV21-1 and TRBJ1-5. TRBV21-1 is a pseudogene locus. This CDR3 spans 16 amino acids. DNA of the CDR3: TGTGCCAGCAGCAAAAGTACGGGGTTTCTCGTTCAGCCCCAGCATTTT. It yields the protein CASSKSTGFLVQPQHF.

The rearrangement joins TRBV14 to TRBJ2-7; D is undetermined. The CDR3 is made up of 16 amino acids. Trimming took off 8 bases at V and 2 bases at J, with 22 bases between the two ends. Germline V gene data show CDR1 as SGHDN and CDR2 as FVKESK. This chain's CDR3 is CASSSARQAPTYEQYF. The CDR3, as DNA: TGTGCCAGCTCCTCGGCGAGGCAGGCCCCTACCTACGAGCAGTACTTC.

V is TRBV6-5 and J is TRBJ1-2; 8 bases are a match to TRBD1. J gave up 0 bases and V 4 bases, and 4 bases lay outside the gene matches. This CDR3 spans 15 amino acids. Per the germline V gene, CDR1 is MNHEY and CDR2 is SVGAGI. Written as DNA, the CDR3 is TGTGCCAGCAGTTCGGGACAGGCGACTAACTATGGCTACACCTTC. Translating gives CASSSGQATNYGYTF.

The chain uses TRBV7-6 and TRBJ2-3; 9 bases map to TRBD2. Germline CDR1 SGHVS, CDR2 FNYEAQ. V shed 2 bases and J 1 base; nucleotides not matched to a gene: 4. This CDR3 region has 16 residues. The CDR3 loop is CASSLRPSGGTDTQYF. In nucleotides, the CDR3 is TGTGCCAGCAGCTTAAGACCTAGCGGGGGCACAGATACGCAGTATTTT.

A few counts support this clone. The V and J genes are TRBV10-3 and TRBJ1-4; no definite D call. The CDR3 is made up of 14 amino acids. V lost 3 bases and J lost 7, with 12 bases in between. Germline assignment: CDR1 ENHRY and CDR2 SYGVKD. Here the CDR3 DNA reads TGTGCCATCAGTGACTCCGGCCGCGGTGAAAAACTGTTTTTT. Encoded protein: CAISDSGRGEKLFF.

V gene TRBV4-3 combines with J gene TRBJ1-4; D is uncertain. The CDR3 loop spans 15 amino acids. CDR1 is LGHNA and CDR2 is YSLEER in the germline V gene. Deletions cut 2 bases from V and 0 bases from J, with 7 bases between. In DNA, the CDR3 is TGCGCCAGCAGCCAAAAAGGAGCAACTAATGAAAAACTGTTTTTT. Protein product: CASSQKGATNEKLFF.

The rearrangement uses TRBV10-2 and TRBJ2-7, with a weak D call TRBD1 (6 bases). Germline-derived CDR1 and CDR2 are WSHSY and SAAADI. CDR3 length: 15 residues. Trimming took 2 bases from V and 3 from J, leaving 14 bases between them. The CDR3 DNA reads as TGCGCCAGCAGTGAGACCATGACAGGAGTCTACGAGCAGTACTTC. Amino acids: CASSETMTGVYEQYF.

The chain couples TRBV4-3 to TRBJ1-2; D uncertain. Trimming cost V 3 bases and J 4 bases, with 12 bases left between them. Germline values: CDR1 LGHNA, CDR2 YSLEER. The CDR3 sequence is 14 residues long. In nucleotides, the CDR3 is TGCGCCAGCAGCCAGCAAGGGTTTGGCTATGGCTACACCTTC. It specifies CASSQQGFGYGYTF.

CDR3 nucleotides: TGTGCCAGCAGCCGGGACAGGGTAGGAAATTCACCCCTCCACTTT. Residues: CASSRDRVGNSPLHF. The chain combines TRBV7-2 with TRBJ1-6, with 9 bases identical to TRBD1. CDR1 SGHTA and CDR2 FQGNSA come from the germline V gene. The V gene end was trimmed by 5 bases and the J gene end by 7 bases; junction bases not matched to a gene: 6. This CDR3 contains 15 residues.

The chain carries TRBV11-1 and TRBJ2-2; the D gene is possibly TRBD2 (5 bases). V was cut by 6 bases and J by 4 bases, with 12 bases left in between. Germline CDR1 is SGHAT and CDR2 is FQDESV (reference sequence). CDR3 length: 14 residues. The CDR3 coding sequence is TGTGCCAGCAGGGGGAGAAAAACCACCGGGGAGCTGTTTTTT. Its translation is CASRGRKTTGELFF.

This clone appeared once. CDR3 residues: CASTRGVEDNSPLHF. The CDR3 nucleotides read TGTGCCAGCACCCGAGGGGTAGAGGATAATTCACCCCTCCACTTT. This chain uses TRBV7-8 with TRBJ1-6; maybe TRBD1 (5 bases). The V end was cut by 7 bases, the J end by 5 bases, with 15 bases between. The CDR3 has 15 amino acids. CDR1 is SGHVS, CDR2 FQNEAQ, per germline.

This chain joins TRBV27 and TRBJ1-2; D possibly corresponds to TRBD1 (5 bases). Germline values: CDR1 MNHEY, CDR2 SMNVEV (reference sequence). The CDR3 totals 16 residues. The V end lost 6 bases, the J end lost 2 bases, and 19 bases lay between the germline ends. CDR3: CASSPGTARFNYGYTF. The CDR3 DNA follows: TGTGCCAGCAGCCCAGGGACCGCCCGTTTCAACTATGGCTACACCTTC.

The chain joins TRBV7-2 to TRBJ2-7; 15 bases agree with TRBD2. Germline assignment: CDR1 SGHTA and CDR2 FQGNSA. The CDR3 consists of 14 residues. V shed 5 bases and J 6 bases; nucleotides not matched to a gene: 2. For the CDR3, the DNA is TGTGCCAGCAGCACGGGACTAGCGGGAGGCGAGCAGTACTTC. Protein product: CASSTGLAGGEQYF.

The genes are TRBV7-6 and TRBJ2-2, with 7 bases matching TRBD2. This CDR3 comprises 13 residues. Trimming removed 8 bases from V and 4 bases from J; junction bases left unmatched: 4. Germline-derived CDR1 and CDR2 are SGHVS and FNYEAQ. CDR3 sequence: CASGGGSTGELFF. DNA for the CDR3: TGTGCCAGCGGCGGGGGAAGCACCGGGGAGCTGTTTTTT.

The CDR3: CASSLRPFDLAKNIQYF. CDR3 DNA: TGTGCCAGCAGTTTAAGGCCATTCGACCTAGCCAAAAACATTCAGTACTTC. This sequence joins TRBV27 and TRBJ2-4; no firm D call. This CDR3 has 17 amino acids. Trimming stripped 2 bases from V and 0 bases from J, with 14 bases between. Per the germline V gene, CDR1 is MNHEY and CDR2 is SMNVEV (reference sequence).

V and J are TRBV19 and TRBJ2-3; D ambiguous. CDR1 LNHDA and CDR2 SQIVND come from the germline V gene (reference sequence). The CDR3 extends over 13 amino acids. Trimming took off 8 bases at V and 4 bases at J, with 13 bases between the two ends. The CDR3 DNA reads as TGTGCCAGTCGCAAGTATCGGGCAGATACGCAGTATTTT. Residues: CASRKYRADTQYF.

The CDR3 nucleotides are TGTGCCAGCAGCCAGGGGGTGAGCAATCAGCCCCAGCATTTT. This codes for CASSQGVSNQPQHF. The chain combines TRBV3-1 (or the pseudogene TRBV3-2) with TRBJ1-5; D possibly corresponds to TRBD1 (5 bases). The V gene lost 3 bases and the J gene lost 1 base, with 7 bases spanning the gap. CDR1 and CDR2 (germline): LGHDT, YNNKEL (reference sequence). The CDR3 length is 14 residues.

The chain recombines TRBV2 with TRBJ1-2; D possibly corresponds to TRBD1 (6 bases). Germline assignment: CDR1 SNHLY and CDR2 FYNNEI. V was shortened by 6 bases and J by 6 bases, with 23 bases between the two germline ends. This CDR3 contains 16 residues. CDR3 sequence: CASSAKLGGGLNGYTF. CDR3 bases: TGTGCCAGCAGCGCCAAGCTCGGGGGCGGGTTAAATGGCTACACCTTC.

The chain couples TRBV28 to TRBJ1-4; the match to TRBD1 covers 8 bases. Losses at the gene ends were 6 bases for V and 10 bases for J; bases not matched to a gene: 13. Germline values: CDR1 MDHEN, CDR2 SYDVKM. This CDR3 is 15 amino acids long. CDR3: CASSHPQGAKGKLFF. In DNA form, the CDR3 reads TGTGCCAGCAGCCACCCCCAGGGGGCGAAGGGAAAACTGTTTTTT.

The chain recombines TRBV7-9 with TRBJ1-3; D is perhaps TRBD1 (5 bases). V was trimmed by 4 bases and J by 4 bases, leaving 17 bases between them. Germline V gives CDR1 SEHNR, CDR2 FQNEAQ (reference sequence). This CDR3 region has 16 residues. CDR3: CASSWIVGGSGNTIYF. The CDR3 DNA reads TGTGCCAGCAGCTGGATAGTGGGGGGGTCCGGAAACACCATATATTTT.

The chain uses TRBV27 and TRBJ1-4; TRBD1 matches at 8 bases. CDR3 length: 16 amino acids. Germline V gene lookup returns CDR1 MNHEY and CDR2 SMNVEV (reference sequence). J was trimmed by 1 base and V by 2 bases; bases with no gene match: 3. CDR3 loop: CASSLQGARTNEKLFF. The CDR3 coding sequence is TGTGCCAGCAGTTTACAGGGGGCTAGAACTAATGAAAAACTGTTTTTT.